The clone carrying this TCR beta chain was found many times. The CDR3 sequence is 13 residues long. V lost 7 bases to trimming and J lost 5 bases, with 12 bases between them. Germline lookup yields CDR1 MNHEY and CDR2 SVGEGT. Documented time point: after trial treatment. Treatment indicated: LDRT plus nivolumab, ipilimumab, low-dose cyclophosphamide and aspirin (RACIN trial). The entry originates in a study of low-dose radiotherapy and immunotherapy resistance in tumors. TRAV- and TRBV-specific primers primed first-strand cDNA, covering alpha and beta chains. TCR amplification involved roughly 21 PCR cycles with a constant-region primer and V-primer adapter. TCRdb reprocessed the reads with MiXCR, giving one entry per CDR3 protein. The sample consists of around 100,000 distinct CDR3 sequences, 20% of them appearing once.

The starting material was PBMCs, obtained after low-dose radiotherapy plus immunotherapy. The origin of this receptor is a male donor with prostate cancer. The chain links TRBV6-2 or TRBV6-3 to TRBJ2-1; D is perhaps TRBD1 (5 bases). The CDR3 coding sequence is TGTGCCAGCATTACGGACACCGACAATGAGCAGTTCTTC. Translated, it gives CASITDTDNEQFF.